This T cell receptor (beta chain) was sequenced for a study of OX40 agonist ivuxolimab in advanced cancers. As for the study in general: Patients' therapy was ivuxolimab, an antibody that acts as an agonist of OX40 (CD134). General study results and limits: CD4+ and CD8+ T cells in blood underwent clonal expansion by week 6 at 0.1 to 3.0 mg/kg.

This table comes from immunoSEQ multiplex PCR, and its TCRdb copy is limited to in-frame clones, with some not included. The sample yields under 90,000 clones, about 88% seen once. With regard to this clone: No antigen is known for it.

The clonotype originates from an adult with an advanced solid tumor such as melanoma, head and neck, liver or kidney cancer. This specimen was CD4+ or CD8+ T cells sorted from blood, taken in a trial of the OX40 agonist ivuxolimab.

The CDR3 spells CASSKRFGRYNSPLHF. The DNA of the CDR3 is TGTGCCAGTAGTAAAAGATTTGGCCGGTATAATTCACCCCTCCACTTT. The chain combines TRBV19 with TRBJ1-6, with D uncertain. Germline CDR1 is LNHDA and CDR2 is SQIVND (reference sequence). The CDR3 has 16 residues. V was shortened by 4 bases and J by 4 bases, with 14 bases between the two germline ends. Filled out from reference TRBV19 and TRBJ1-6, the complete variable domain reads DGGITQSPKYLFRKEGQNVTLSCEQNLNHDAMYWYRQDPGQGLRLIYYSQIVNDFQKGDIAEGYSVSREKKESFPLTVTSAQKNPTAFYLCASSKRFGRYNSPLHFGNGTRLTVT.